The 18 T cell receptor beta chains presented below share a single source sample, sequenced in a study of T cell changes during pregnancy in multiple sclerosis. TCRdb's copy holds only in-frame clones and misses some; the assay was immunoSEQ multiplex PCR. The sample lists 30,000 to 40,000 clones, 85% to 95% occurring once. The material sequenced was CD8+ T cells from peripheral blood mononuclear cells, taken in the third trimester of pregnancy. Receptors originate from a female donor with multiple sclerosis, enrolled in a pregnancy study.

The chain carries TRBV9 and TRBJ1-4; 8 nucleotides agree with TRBD1. The germline V gene has CDR1 SGDLS and CDR2 YYNGEE. The V gene end was trimmed by 3 bases and the J gene end by 15 bases; junction bases not matched to a gene: 4. This CDR3 has 11 residues. CDR3 sequence reads: CASSGHRGMFF. Here the CDR3 DNA reads TGTGCCAGCAGCGGGCACAGGGGGATGTTTTTT.

The V gene is TRBV4-2, the J gene TRBJ2-5; 8 nucleotides match TRBD2. Trimming removed 0 bases from V and 2 bases from J; junction bases left unmatched: 2. Germline V gives CDR1 LGHNA, CDR2 YNFKEQ. The CDR3 loop spans 15 amino acids. In DNA form, the CDR3 reads TGTGCCAGCAGCCAAGATCGGGGGGGGCAAGAGACCCAGTACTTC. Its protein is CASSQDRGGQETQYF.

V is TRBV2 and J is TRBJ1-1; maybe TRBD1 (5 bases). Germline V gene sequence: CDR1 SNHLY, CDR2 FYNNEI. Trimming shortened V by 0 bases and J by 1 base, and 9 bases separated the two germline ends. The CDR3 is 15 amino acids. This CDR3 is CASSEAGTGNTEAFF. In DNA form, the CDR3 reads TGTGCCAGCAGTGAAGCAGGCACAGGGAACACTGAAGCTTTCTTT.

This chain links TRBV19 with TRBJ1-1, with D possibly matching TRBD1 (6 bases). Germline V CDR1 and CDR2: LNHDA, SQIVND (reference sequence). V was clipped by 6 bases and J by 1 base, with 18 bases between them. The length of the CDR3 is 16 residues. CDR3 nucleotides: TGTGCCAGTAGCCTCCTCACACAGGGTAGGAACACTGAAGCTTTCTTT. It is translated as CASSLLTQGRNTEAFF. Filled out from reference TRBV19 and TRBJ1-1, the complete variable domain reads DGGITQSPKYLFRKEGQNVTLSCEQNLNHDAMYWYRQDPGQGLRLIYYSQIVNDFQKGDIAEGYSVSREKKESFPLTVTSAQKNPTAFYLCASSLLTQGRNTEAFFGQGTRLTVV.

The chain uses TRBV14 and TRBJ2-7; a weak D match, TRBD1 (6 bases). Deletions cut 6 bases from V and 4 bases from J, with 13 bases between. Germline CDR1 and CDR2: SGHDN and FVKESK. This CDR3 has 13 residues. CDR3 region: CASRRRTEYEQYF. Here the CDR3 DNA reads TGTGCCAGCAGGAGGAGGACAGAGTACGAGCAGTACTTC.

This clone was picked up one time. The CDR3 DNA sequence: TGTGCCAGTAGTATCGGAGATACAGGGGCTGAAGCTTTCTTT. Encoded protein: CASSIGDTGAEAFF. The chain uses TRBV19 and TRBJ1-1; 7 positions match TRBD1. V dropped 3 bases and J dropped 6; count of bases not matched to a gene: 7. The CDR3 contains 14 residues. Germline CDR1 LNHDA, CDR2 SQIVND (reference sequence). Full variable domain (rest looked up from reference TRBV19 and TRBJ1-1): DGGITQSPKYLFRKEGQNVTLSCEQNLNHDAMYWYRQDPGQGLRLIYYSQIVNDFQKGDIAEGYSVSREKKESFPLTVTSAQKNPTAFYLCASSIGDTGAEAFFGQGTRLTVV.

The CDR3 nucleotides read TGTGCCAGCAGCTTGGCTAGCCGAGAGACCCAGTACTTC. It yields the protein CASSLASRETQYF. V usage is TRBV13 and J usage is TRBJ2-5, with D maybe TRBD2 (5 bases). The CDR3 spans 13 residues. V lost 3 bases to trimming and J lost 4 bases, with 9 bases between them. The V gene's germline CDR1 is PRHDT and CDR2 FYEKMQ (reference sequence).

The V gene is TRBV14, the J gene TRBJ2-3; TRBD2 matches at 8 bases. The CDR3 is made up of 16 amino acids. Germline CDR1 SGHDN, CDR2 FVKESK. With V trimmed by 5 bases and J by 2 bases, 9 bases remained unmatched. Here the CDR3 reads CASSALSGGDTDTQYF. DNA of the CDR3: TGTGCCAGCAGCGCTCTAAGCGGGGGCGACACAGATACGCAGTATTTT.

The chain combines TRBV19 with TRBJ1-2; TRBD1 matches 7 bases. V shed 8 bases and J 0 bases; nucleotides not matched to a gene: 12. Germline-derived CDR1 and CDR2 are LNHDA and SQIVND (reference sequence). This CDR3 has 16 amino acids. CDR3 region: CASRLGTAAANYGYTF. In nucleotides, the CDR3 is TGTGCCAGTCGCCTTGGGACAGCCGCTGCTAACTATGGCTACACCTTC.

The J gene is TRBJ2-7, the V gene TRBV7-2, with 9 bases identical to TRBD1. The CDR3 is 14 amino acids. The V gene's germline CDR1 is SGHTA and CDR2 FQGNSA. The J segment lost 4 bases and the V segment lost 3 bases, leaving 4 bases of the junction unmatched. The CDR3: CASSLDRGDYEQYF. For the CDR3, the DNA is TGTGCCAGCAGCTTGGACAGGGGCGATTACGAGCAGTACTTC.

The gene calls are TRBV6-6 and TRBJ1-3; tentative D call: TRBD1 (5 bases). The V gene lost 2 bases and the J gene lost 11 bases, with 19 bases spanning the gap. This CDR3 contains 15 residues. Germline assignment: CDR1 MNHNY and CDR2 SVGAGI (reference sequence). CDR3 protein: CASSYNLGRAVSIYF. DNA for the CDR3: TGTGCCAGCAGTTACAATTTGGGCAGGGCAGTATCCATATATTTT.

The chain employs TRBV6-4 and TRBJ2-6; D is perhaps TRBD2 (6 bases). The germline V gene has CDR1 MRHNA and CDR2 SNTAGT. The V gene lost 0 bases and the J gene lost 0 bases, with 6 bases spanning the gap. The CDR3 length is 16 residues. In DNA, the CDR3 is TGTGCCAGCAGTGACTCTAGCGGCTCTGGGGCCAACGTCCTGACTTTC. Translated: CASSDSSGSGANVLTF.

The chain employs TRBV4-2 and TRBJ1-3; unclear D gene. The germline CDR1 and CDR2 sequences are LGHNA and YNFKEQ. The ends were cut back, 0 bases at V and 0 bases at J, with 9 bases in the middle. The CDR3 is 16 residues long. The DNA for the CDR3 is TGTGCCAGCAGCCAAGATCTACGTAGCTCTGGAAACACCATATATTTT. Protein product: CASSQDLRSSGNTIYF.

The rearrangement joins TRBV6-1 to TRBJ1-5, with TRBD1 matching over 7 bases. This CDR3 is 16 amino acids long. Germline V gene lookup returns CDR1 MNHNS and CDR2 SASEGT. V shed 4 bases, J shed 5 bases, and the junction held 11 bases outside the gene matches. The CDR3, as DNA: TGTGCCAGCAGTGGAGAAACACAGGGGTTGCATCAGCCCCAGCATTTT. It is translated as CASSGETQGLHQPQHF.

This chain joins TRBV7-8 and TRBJ1-4; D is perhaps TRBD1 (5 bases). The germline gives CDR1 SGHVS, CDR2 FQNEAQ. The CDR3 sequence is 11 residues long. Trimming removed 10 bases at V and 10 bases at J, with 13 bases between. Here the CDR3 reads CATRREGKLFF. The CDR3 nucleotides read TGTGCCACCCGCAGGGAGGGAAAACTGTTTTTT.

The V call is TRBV7-2, the J call TRBJ2-5; 7 positions agree with TRBD1. Germline lookup yields CDR1 SGHTA and CDR2 FQGNSA. Losses at the gene ends were 1 base for V and 2 bases for J; bases not matched to a gene: 7. CDR3 length: 16 residues. CDR3 loop: CASSLGDLRGQETQYF. In DNA, the CDR3 is TGTGCCAGCAGCTTAGGCGATCTCAGGGGGCAAGAGACCCAGTACTTC.

The V and J genes are TRBV5-4 and TRBJ2-1; 8 nucleotides align to TRBD2. From germline, CDR1 is SGHNT and CDR2 YYREEE (reference sequence). The CDR3 sequence is 16 residues long. Germline trimming cut 3 bases from V and 4 bases from J; bases unmatched to any gene: 9. Here the CDR3 DNA reads TGTGCCAGCAGCTCCCCTGCAGCGGGGGATTACAATGAGCAGTTCTTC. Translated: CASSSPAAGDYNEQFF.

V gene TRBV16 combines with J gene TRBJ1-1; D remains unclear. The CDR3 consists of 14 residues. V was pared by 8 bases and J by 3 bases, with 16 bases between. Germline assignment: CDR1 KGHSY and CDR2 FQNENV. CDR3 sequence reads: CASVKESGDTEAFF. The DNA for the CDR3 is TGTGCCAGCGTAAAAGAAAGCGGGGACACTGAAGCTTTCTTT.